The T cell receptor (beta chain) under discussion was sequenced for a study of metastatic and nonmetastatic thyroid tumors. Study details: Across peripheral blood and tumor or nodule tissue samples taken from malignant and benign thyroid patients, the repertoires were compared with one another.

As handled by the study authors: A classifier of distant metastasis in papillary thyroid cancer was built from CDR3 differences (across clinicopathological groups). TCRdb called clones again from the PCR reads with MiXCR. V and J calls and clone size were set by TCRdb, not the authors. The data show about 23,000 clones, about 20% seen once. Not a single patient had been given any form of treatment at any point before undergoing thyroid surgery. Trimming pared 2 bases from V and 2 bases from J, leaving 7 bases between. This CDR3 spans 13 amino acids. Germline lookup yields CDR1 MNHEY and CDR2 SMNVEV (reference sequence).

J is TRBJ2-7 and V is TRBV27, with no clear D. Sequences were obtained from blood. The receptor was isolated from a female donor with papillary thyroid cancer or a benign thyroid nodule (not recorded which). Some clones in this sample may be carry-over from other donors' samples. The CDR3 DNA follows: TGTGCCAGCAGTTTAGGGATCCCCTACGAGCAGTACTTC. Translating gives CASSLGIPYEQYF.